This section outlines one T cell receptor (beta chain) sequence together with its context. This entry comes from a study of blood T cell repertoires in COVID-19. Study-level background: Sites across the United States, Italy and Spain contributed samples from acute and convalescent COVID-19. Sources were T cells, B-cell-depleted T cells, or PBMCs; the material itself was cDNA or gDNA.

Original handling: From reference gene primer amplification, estimates of nucleated cell counts were derived. Some clones are missing from TCRdb's copy, which holds only in-frame ones; the method was immunoSEQ multiplex PCR. Clone size and the V and J calls come from that table; the DNA yielded D and trimming. The sample lists roughly 320,000 clones, over 75% occurring once. Germline lookup yields CDR1 MNHEY and CDR2 SVGAGI. With 7 bases clipped from V and 9 bases from J, the junction kept 8 bases outside the gene matches. The CDR3 loop spans 13 amino acids. The source is a human donor in a cohort sampled during active COVID-19. The chain is built from TRBV6-5 and TRBJ1-5, with 8 bases matching TRBD1. The sample taken for sequencing was peripheral blood. For the CDR3, the DNA is TGTGCCAGCATTGGACAGGGCAAACTGCCCCAGCATTTT. It specifies CASIGQGKLPQHF.